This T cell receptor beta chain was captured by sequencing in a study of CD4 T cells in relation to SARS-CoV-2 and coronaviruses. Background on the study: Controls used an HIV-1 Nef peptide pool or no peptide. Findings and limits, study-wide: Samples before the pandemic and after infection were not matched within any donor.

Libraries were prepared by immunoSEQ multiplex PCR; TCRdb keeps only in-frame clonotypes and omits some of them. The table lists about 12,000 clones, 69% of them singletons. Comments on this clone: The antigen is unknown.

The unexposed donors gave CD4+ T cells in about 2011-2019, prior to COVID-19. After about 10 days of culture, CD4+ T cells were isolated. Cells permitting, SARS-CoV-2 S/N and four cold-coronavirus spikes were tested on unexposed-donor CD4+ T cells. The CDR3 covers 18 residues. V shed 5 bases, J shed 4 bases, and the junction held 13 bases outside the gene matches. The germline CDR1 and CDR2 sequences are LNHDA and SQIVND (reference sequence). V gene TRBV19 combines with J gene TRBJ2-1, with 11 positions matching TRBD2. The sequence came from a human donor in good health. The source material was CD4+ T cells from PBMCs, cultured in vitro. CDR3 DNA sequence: TGTGCCAGTAGTCTCCTGAATAGGCTAGCGGGAGGATACAATGAGCAGTTCTTC. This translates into CASSLLNRLAGGYNEQFF.